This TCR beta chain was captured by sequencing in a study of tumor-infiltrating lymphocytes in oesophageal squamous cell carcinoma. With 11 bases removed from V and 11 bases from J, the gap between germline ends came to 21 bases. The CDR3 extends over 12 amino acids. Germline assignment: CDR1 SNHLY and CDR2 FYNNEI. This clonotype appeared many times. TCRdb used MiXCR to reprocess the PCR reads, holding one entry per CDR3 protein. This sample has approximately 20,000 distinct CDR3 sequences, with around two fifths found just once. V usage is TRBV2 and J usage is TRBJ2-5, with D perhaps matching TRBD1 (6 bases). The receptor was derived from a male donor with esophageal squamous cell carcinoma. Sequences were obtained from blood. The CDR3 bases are TGTGCCGCCTACAGGGTGGCTGATGAGCAGTACTTC. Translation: CAAYRVADEQYF.